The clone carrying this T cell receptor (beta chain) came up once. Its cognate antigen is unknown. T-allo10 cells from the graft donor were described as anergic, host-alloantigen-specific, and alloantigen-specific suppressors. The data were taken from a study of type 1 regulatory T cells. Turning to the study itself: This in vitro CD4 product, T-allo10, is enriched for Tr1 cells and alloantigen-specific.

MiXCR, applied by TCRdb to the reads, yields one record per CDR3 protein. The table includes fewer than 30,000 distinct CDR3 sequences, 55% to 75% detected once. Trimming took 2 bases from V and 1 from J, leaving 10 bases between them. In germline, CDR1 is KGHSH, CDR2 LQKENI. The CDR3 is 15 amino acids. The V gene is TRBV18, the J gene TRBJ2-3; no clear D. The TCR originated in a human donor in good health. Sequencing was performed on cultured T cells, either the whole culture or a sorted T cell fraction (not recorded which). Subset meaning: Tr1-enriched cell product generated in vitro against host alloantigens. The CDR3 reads CASSPSILGTDTQYF. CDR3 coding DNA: TGTGCCAGCTCACCATCGATCTTGGGCACAGATACGCAGTATTTT. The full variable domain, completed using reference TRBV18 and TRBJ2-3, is NAGVMQNPRHLVRRRGQEARLRCSPMKGHSHVYWYRQLPEEGLKFMVYLQKENIIDESGMPKERFSAEFPKEGPSILRIQQVVRGDSAAYFCASSPSILGTDTQYFGPGTRLTVL.